This TCR beta chain was retrieved from a study of OX40 agonist ivuxolimab in advanced cancers. Notes on the research overall: The costimulatory receptor OX40 (CD134) was targeted by ivuxolimab, a fully human IgG2 agonistic monoclonal antibody. Three dose-escalation patients achieved partial responses, one with hepatocellular carcinoma and two with cutaneous melanoma. In the dose-escalation cohort, about four fifths of patients were male, and the mean age was roughly 60 years with a range of about 23 to 79. Among the roughly 50 dose-escalation patients, some 19 had hepatocellular carcinoma, roughly 15 melanoma, 9 renal cell carcinoma and 9 head and neck cancer. Intravenous ivuxolimab was administered to patients every 2 weeks at six dose levels: 0.01, 0.1, 0.3, 1.5, 3 and 10 mg/kg. Prior anti-PD-1, anti-PD-L1 or anti-CTLA-4 therapy was permitted, and about two fifths of dose-escalation patients had received checkpoint inhibitors. Peripheral TCRbeta sequencing aimed to test whether ivuxolimab altered TCR sequence diversity and caused clonal T-cell expansion. The monotherapy dose-escalation portion (N of about 49 patients) of the phase I ivuxolimab trial is reported in the paper.

Findings and caveats that apply to the study as a whole: Low levels of normalized T-cell clonal expansion were also seen in some nonresponding patients. After ivuxolimab, expanded clones were on average more numerous among CD8+ T cells than among CD4+ T cells. At doses of 0.1 to 3.0 mg/kg, clonal expansion of both CD4+ and CD8+ T cells in blood was seen between baseline and week 6. The antigen specificity of the peripheral T cells that underwent clonal expansion was not determined. In the 0.1-3.0 mg/kg groups, partial responders were among the patients with the lowest normalized peripheral clonal expansion, particularly in CD8+ T cells.

On this clone: Its specific antigen is unknown. No quality values exist for individual bases; no much larger clone is one base distant.

For sequencing of the TCRbeta CDR3 region, genomic DNA was extracted from the sorted cells. The immunoSEQ Assay was used to sequence the TCRbeta CDR3 regions. The immuneACCESS repertoire file appears here via TCRdb, limited to in-frame rearrangements. These files lack a portion of the clones; in checked studies, under half of the deficit traces to unresolved V genes, and the cause of the others is not known. The sample table shows tens of thousands of clones, and about 85% are seen once. The top ten constitute approximately 48% of the sample. Patients with autoimmune disease history or receiving systemic immunosuppression were excluded from the trial. In every dose cohort, peripheral blood was drawn for TCR sequencing at baseline, cycle 4 day 1, and cycle 7 day 1. The samples were drawn from a first-in-human, open-label, multicenter phase I dose-escalation trial of ivuxolimab. Adults with locally advanced or metastatic head and neck squamous cell, hepatocellular, melanoma or renal cell carcinoma were enrolled in the trial. Before TCR sequencing, CD4+ and CD8+ T cells were separately sorted from peripheral blood.

Germline trimming amounts to 5 bases on V and 3 bases on J, with 16 as the count of junction bases outside the gene matches. Measured from the cysteine to the phenylalanine, the CDR3 is 19 residues long. Only the CDR3 part of the read is kept: 57 bases, read in frame from the first base. Per the germline V gene, SNHLY is the CDR1 and FYNNEI is the CDR2. The chain employs TRBV2 and TRBJ2-3; TRBD1 aligns with 11 central bases. Sequences were derived from CD4+ or CD8+ T cells sorted from blood, sampled in a trial of the OX40 agonist ivuxolimab. This TCR came from an adult with an advanced solid tumor such as melanoma, head and neck, liver or kidney cancer. The DNA sequence is given as TGTGCCAGCAGTTCACCCGGGACAGGGGGAGGCTGGGGTACAGATACGCAGTATTTT. Translated, it gives CASSSPGTGGGWGTDTQYF.